Listed below are T cell receptor beta chains from one sample, sequenced in a study of T-cell memory formation after mild COVID-19. Using its own MiXCR run on the 5' RACE reads, TCRdb lists one record per CDR3 protein. This sample yields 260,000 or so distinct CDR3 sequences, of which roughly 17% are seen a single time; 22% belongs to the top ten. What was sequenced was PBMCs or a T cell subset sorted from them (not recorded which). Receptors originate from a man between 18 and 35 years old who had mild COVID-19 (a few samples of this study predate the infection). Cell type and time point are not known. Each CDR3 is given with its conserved first and last residue. The D gene is left open where the match is weak. Only some rows state a clone size, as once, few, many or a class for expanded clones.

V gene	clone size	J gene	D gene	CDR3 protein	CDR3 DNA
TRBV4-1	few	TRBJ2-2	NA	CASSQEAANTGELFF	TGCGCCAGCAGCCAAGAAGCGGCCAACACCGGGGAGCTGTTTTTT
TRBV28	NA	TRBJ2-4	TRBD2	CASSLSGGGLAKNIQYF	TGTGCCAGCAGTTTATCCGGGGGAGGGCTAGCCAAAAACATTCAGTACTTC
TRBV5-1	NA	TRBJ2-2	NA	CASSMTRFNTGELFF	TGCGCCAGCAGCATGACTAGGTTTAACACCGGGGAGCTGTTTTTT
TRBV5-1	few	TRBJ2-1	TRBD1	CASRNRGRGQDEQFF	TGCGCCAGCAGAAACAGGGGGCGAGGGCAGGATGAGCAGTTCTTC
TRBV12-3/TRBV12-4	few	TRBJ1-5	NA	CASSNRTLRGNQPQHF	TGTGCCAGCAGTAACCGGACCCTCCGGGGCAATCAGCCCCAGCATTTT
TRBV5-5	NA	TRBJ2-5	NA	CASSLDPGSGETQYF	TGTGCCAGCAGCTTGGATCCGGGGTCAGGAGAGACCCAGTACTTC
TRBV6-6	NA	TRBJ2-5	TRBD2	CASSGGAAETQYF	TGTGCCAGCAGCGGGGGGGCCGCCGAGACCCAGTACTTC
TRBV28	few	TRBJ2-5	TRBD2	CASSLGRGGIETQYF	TGTGCCAGCAGTTTAGGGCGGGGGGGAATCGAGACCCAGTACTTC
TRBV20-1	NA	TRBJ1-5	TRBD1	CSALQGKSNQPQHF	TGCAGTGCACTACAGGGGAAGAGCAATCAGCCCCAGCATTTT
TRBV29-1	NA	TRBJ2-1	TRBD1	CSVEEWDREQFF	TGCAGCGTTGAAGAGTGGGACAGGGAGCAGTTCTTC
TRBV5-6	NA	TRBJ2-5	NA	CASSFREQIQETQYF	TGTGCCAGCAGCTTCCGGGAACAGATCCAAGAGACCCAGTACTTC
TRBV4-2	NA	TRBJ2-2	NA	CASFRGTGELFF	TGTGCCAGCTTTCGGGGCACCGGGGAGCTGTTTTTT
TRBV12-3/TRBV12-4	NA	TRBJ1-3	NA	CASSLTGPSSGNTIYF	TGTGCCAGCAGCCTTACAGGTCCCAGCTCTGGAAACACCATATATTTT
TRBV7-9	few	TRBJ1-1	TRBD1	CASSFRMGQSLNTEAFF	TGTGCCAGCAGCTTTCGTATGGGACAGTCCCTAAACACTGAAGCTTTCTTT
TRBV10-3	few	TRBJ2-5	NA	CAISRGALEETQYF	TGTGCCATCAGTCGGGGGGCCCTGGAAGAGACCCAGTACTTC
TRBV6-6	few	TRBJ2-5	TRBD2	CQSTFSGVTETQYF	TGTCAAAGCACCTTTAGCGGGGTTACGGAGACCCAGTACTTC
TRBV12-3/TRBV12-4	few	TRBJ2-4	NA	CASSLFGGAKNIQYF	TGTGCCAGCAGTTTATTTGGTGGAGCCAAAAACATTCAGTACTTC
TRBV15	NA	TRBJ2-7	NA	CATSRGPRDTGHEQYF	TGTGCCACCAGCAGAGGCCCTCGGGACACTGGTCACGAGCAGTACTTC
TRBV24-1	NA	TRBJ2-5	NA	CATSDSPRETQYF	TGTGCCACCAGTGATAGTCCCAGGGAGACCCAGTACTTC
TRBV20-1	many	TRBJ2-3	NA	CSAGPADTDTQYF	TGCAGTGCCGGACCCGCGGACACAGATACGCAGTATTTT
TRBV6-5	NA	TRBJ1-2	NA	CASSSSVPYGYTF	TGTGCCAGCAGTTCCTCTGTCCCCTATGGCTACACCTTC
TRBV10-3	NA	TRBJ2-3	TRBD2	CAISSGGASDTQYF	TGTGCCATCAGTAGCGGGGGTGCCTCAGATACGCAGTATTTT
TRBV29-1	NA	TRBJ2-3	TRBD2	CSVGTRAGTDTQYF	TGCAGCGTAGGGACTAGGGCAGGCACAGATACGCAGTATTTT
TRBV7-8	NA	TRBJ2-3	TRBD1	CASSSDRPTGQGQYF	TGTGCCAGCAGCTCGGACCGCCCGACAGGGCAGGGGCAGTATTTT
TRBV27	NA	TRBJ1-2	NA	CASSSGFDGYTF	TGTGCCAGCAGTTCAGGGTTCGATGGCTACACCTTC
TRBV12-3/TRBV12-4	NA	TRBJ1-2	NA	CASSLLLRANYGYTF	TGTGCCAGCAGTTTGTTACTCCGAGCTAACTATGGCTACACCTTC
TRBV5-6	few	TRBJ2-3	TRBD2	CASGLAGSTDTQYF	TGTGCCAGCGGGTTAGCGGGGAGCACAGATACGCAGTATTTT
TRBV6-1	NA	TRBJ1-3	TRBD1	CASSETGGDTIYF	TGTGCCAGCAGTGAAACAGGGGGCGACACCATATATTTT
TRBV2	few	TRBJ1-6	NA	CASSVVNSPLHF	TGTGCCAGCAGTGTCGTGAATTCACCCCTCCACTTT
TRBV19	many	TRBJ2-4	NA	CASSTGQGFNIQYF	TGTGCCAGTAGCACAGGGCAGGGTTTCAACATTCAGTACTTC
TRBV7-2	NA	TRBJ2-7	NA	CASTSHPSYEQYF	TGTGCCAGCACCTCCCATCCCTCCTACGAGCAGTACTTC
TRBV7-2	NA	TRBJ2-3	TRBD2	CASSSRGLAGATQYF	TGTGCCAGCAGCTCACGGGGACTAGCGGGGGCAACGCAGTATTTT
TRBV15	NA	TRBJ2-1	NA	CATSREQGNNEQFF	TGTGCCACCAGCAGAGAGCAGGGAAACAATGAGCAGTTCTTC
TRBV12-3/TRBV12-4	NA	TRBJ1-3	NA	CASTMSGAGNTIYF	TGTGCCAGCACCATGTCCGGGGCTGGAAACACCATATATTTT
TRBV29-1	NA	TRBJ1-1	NA	CSASHNTEAFF	TGCAGCGCGTCCCATAACACTGAAGCTTTCTTT
TRBV27	few	TRBJ2-2	NA	CASSLRARTGELFF	TGTGCCAGCAGTTTAAGGGCGCGCACCGGGGAGCTGTTTTTT
TRBV5-1	few	TRBJ2-7	TRBD1	CASSSSRTGPYEQYF	TGCGCCAGCAGCTCAAGTCGGACAGGCCCCTACGAGCAGTACTTC
TRBV30	once	TRBJ2-3	TRBD2	CAFERGGNTDTQYF	TGTGCCTTCGAGCGGGGGGGGAACACAGATACGCAGTATTTT
TRBV4-3	many	TRBJ2-6	TRBD1	CASSQGLTGGNAGANVLTF	TGCGCCAGCAGCCAAGGTCTCACAGGGGGAAATGCTGGGGCCAACGTCCTGACTTTC
TRBV4-3	few	TRBJ2-2	NA	CASSQGPDTYTGELFF	TGCGCCAGCAGCCAAGGTCCGGACACCTACACCGGGGAGCTGTTTTTT
TRBV4-3	few	TRBJ1-2	NA	CASSQEPPYGYTF	TGCGCCAGCAGCCAAGAACCGCCCTATGGCTACACCTTC